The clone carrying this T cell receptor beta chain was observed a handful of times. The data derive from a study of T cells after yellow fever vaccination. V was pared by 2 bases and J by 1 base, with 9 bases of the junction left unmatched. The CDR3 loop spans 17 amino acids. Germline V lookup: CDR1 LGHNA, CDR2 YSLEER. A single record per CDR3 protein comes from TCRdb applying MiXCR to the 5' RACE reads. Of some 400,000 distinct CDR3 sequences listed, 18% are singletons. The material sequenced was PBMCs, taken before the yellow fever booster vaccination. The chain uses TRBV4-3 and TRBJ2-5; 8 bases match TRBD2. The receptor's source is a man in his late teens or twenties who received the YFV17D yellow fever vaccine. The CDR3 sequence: CASSQRLSGGSQETQYF. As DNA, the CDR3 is TGCGCCAGCAGCCAACGTCTAAGCGGGGGTAGCCAAGAGACCCAGTACTTC.